The rows below give T cell receptor beta chains drawn from one sample of a study of T cell responses to AZD1222 COVID-19 vaccine. Sequenced by immunoSEQ multiplex PCR; TCRdb stores in-frame clones only, minus some. The sample records 100,000 or so clones, 85% to 90% being singletons. This material consisted of peripheral blood, taken on day 0 of AZD1222 vaccination. These receptor sequences come from an adult in good health. The CDR3 runs from the conserved cysteine through the conserved F or W. A D gene is named only where the DNA matches it firmly. Not every row has a clone size; where given, it reads once, few, many or a size class.

j_gene: TRBJ1-3
abundance: few
d_gene: NA
v_gene: TRBV5-4
CDR3aa: CASSPEYSGNTIYF
CDR3nt: TGTGCCAGCAGCCCTGAGTACTCTGGAAACACCATATATTTT

j_gene: TRBJ2-2
abundance: NA
d_gene: NA
v_gene: TRBV24-1
CDR3aa: CATSDLEENTGELFF
CDR3nt: TGTGCCACCAGTGATTTGGAGGAGAACACCGGGGAGCTGTTTTTT

j_gene: TRBJ2-3
abundance: NA
d_gene: TRBD2
v_gene: TRBV29-1
CDR3aa: CSVGRGGDTDTQYF
CDR3nt: TGCAGCGTTGGCCGGGGGGGAGACACAGATACGCAGTATTTT

j_gene: TRBJ1-1
abundance: NA
d_gene: NA
v_gene: TRBV9
CDR3aa: CASSVGSGLFTEAFF
CDR3nt: TGTGCCAGCAGCGTAGGTTCAGGGCTTTTCACTGAAGCTTTCTTT

j_gene: TRBJ1-3
abundance: few
d_gene: NA
v_gene: TRBV5-4
CDR3aa: CASSLERAPGNTIYF
CDR3nt: TGTGCCAGCAGCTTGGAGCGGGCACCGGGAAACACCATATATTTT

j_gene: TRBJ1-2
abundance: NA
d_gene: TRBD1
v_gene: TRBV7-9
CDR3aa: CASSLGTGGGYTF
CDR3nt: TGTGCCAGCAGCTTAGGGACAGGGGGAGGCTACACCTTC

j_gene: TRBJ2-1
abundance: NA
d_gene: TRBD2
v_gene: TRBV6-6
CDR3aa: CASIGGLAGTWGQFF
CDR3nt: TGTGCCAGCATCGGGGGACTAGCGGGGACTTGGGGGCAGTTCTTC

j_gene: TRBJ1-2
abundance: once
d_gene: NA
v_gene: TRBV24-1
CDR3aa: CATSDAGFNYGYTF
CDR3nt: TGTGCCACCAGTGATGCCGGTTTTAACTATGGCTACACCTTC

j_gene: TRBJ1-1
abundance: NA
d_gene: NA
v_gene: TRBV6-2/TRBV6-3
CDR3aa: CASSYRASGTEAFF
CDR3nt: TGTGCCAGCAGTTATCGGGCTTCGGGCACTGAAGCTTTCTTT

j_gene: TRBJ2-2
abundance: NA
d_gene: TRBD1
v_gene: TRBV5-1
CDR3aa: CASSPRTGDGELFF
CDR3nt: TGCGCCAGCAGCCCCCGGACAGGGGACGGGGAGCTGTTTTTT

j_gene: TRBJ2-5
abundance: NA
d_gene: NA
v_gene: TRBV28
CDR3aa: CASRGGETQYF
CDR3nt: TGTGCCAGCAGGGGGGGAGAGACCCAGTACTTC

j_gene: TRBJ1-3
abundance: NA
d_gene: TRBD1
v_gene: TRBV4-1
CDR3aa: CASSQVGDRVSGNTIYF
CDR3nt: TGCGCCAGCAGCCAAGTGGGGGACAGGGTCTCTGGAAACACCATATATTTT

j_gene: TRBJ2-3
abundance: NA
d_gene: TRBD2
v_gene: TRBV5-8
CDR3aa: CASSLGLAESTDTQYF
CDR3nt: TGTGCCAGCAGCCTCGGACTAGCGGAGAGCACAGATACGCAGTATTTT

j_gene: TRBJ1-2
abundance: NA
d_gene: NA
v_gene: TRBV19
CDR3aa: CASTRGKTYGYTF
CDR3nt: TGTGCCAGTACCCGGGGTAAAACCTATGGCTACACCTTC

j_gene: TRBJ2-1
abundance: NA
d_gene: TRBD1
v_gene: TRBV27
CDR3aa: CASSLNRGDEQFF
CDR3nt: TGTGCCAGCAGTTTAAACAGGGGGGATGAGCAGTTCTTC

j_gene: TRBJ1-2
abundance: NA
d_gene: TRBD1
v_gene: TRBV11-3
CDR3aa: CASSIGTGYDGYTF
CDR3nt: TGTGCCAGCAGCATCGGGACAGGGTATGATGGCTACACCTTC

j_gene: TRBJ2-2
abundance: NA
d_gene: TRBD2
v_gene: TRBV4-1
CDR3aa: CASSQDGGRGTGELFF
CDR3nt: TGCGCCAGCAGCCAAGATGGCGGGAGAGGCACCGGGGAGCTGTTTTTT

j_gene: TRBJ2-1
abundance: once
d_gene: NA
v_gene: TRBV10-2
CDR3aa: CASSPTGWGGNEQFF
CDR3nt: TGCGCCAGCAGCCCAACAGGGTGGGGGGGCAATGAGCAGTTCTTC

j_gene: TRBJ1-2
abundance: NA
d_gene: NA
v_gene: TRBV30
CDR3aa: CAWSVAQGDGYTF
CDR3nt: TGTGCCTGGAGTGTAGCCCAGGGAGATGGCTACACCTTC

j_gene: TRBJ1-1
abundance: NA
d_gene: NA
v_gene: TRBV9
CDR3aa: CASSVLGVDEAFF
CDR3nt: TGTGCCAGCAGCGTATTAGGGGTTGATGAAGCTTTCTTT

j_gene: TRBJ1-5
abundance: NA
d_gene: NA
v_gene: TRBV7-3
CDR3aa: CASSLDLYQPQHF
CDR3nt: TGTGCCAGCAGCTTAGATTTATATCAGCCCCAGCATTTT

j_gene: TRBJ1-2
abundance: NA
d_gene: NA
v_gene: TRBV7-2
CDR3aa: CASSARQSYGYTF
CDR3nt: TGTGCCAGCAGCGCCCGCCAGAGCTATGGCTACACCTTC

j_gene: TRBJ2-1
abundance: NA
d_gene: NA
v_gene: TRBV10-2
CDR3aa: CASNLGNEQFF
CDR3nt: TGCGCCAGCAATCTGGGGAATGAGCAGTTCTTC

j_gene: TRBJ1-2
abundance: NA
d_gene: TRBD1
v_gene: TRBV10-3
CDR3aa: CAITPSGQGANYGYTF
CDR3nt: TGTGCCATCACCCCGTCTGGACAGGGGGCTAACTATGGCTACACCTTC

j_gene: TRBJ1-2
abundance: NA
d_gene: NA
v_gene: TRBV5-1
CDR3aa: CASSLEGGSGARGYTF
CDR3nt: TGCGCCAGCAGCTTGGAGGGCGGTAGCGGGGCGAGAGGCTACACCTTC

j_gene: TRBJ2-5
abundance: NA
d_gene: TRBD1
v_gene: TRBV5-1
CDR3aa: CASSLAGTGGQETQYF
CDR3nt: TGCGCCAGCAGCTTGGCCGGGACAGGGGGTCAAGAGACCCAGTACTTC

j_gene: TRBJ1-2
abundance: NA
d_gene: NA
v_gene: TRBV11-2
CDR3aa: CASSPPNWAYGYTF
CDR3nt: TGTGCCAGCAGCCCGCCCAATTGGGCCTATGGCTACACCTTC

j_gene: TRBJ1-5
abundance: NA
d_gene: NA
v_gene: TRBV6-5
CDR3aa: CASSYLGTEPQHF
CDR3nt: TGTGCCAGCAGTTACCTGGGGACGGAGCCCCAGCATTTT

j_gene: TRBJ2-1
abundance: NA
d_gene: NA
v_gene: TRBV25-1
CDR3aa: CASSEYKALQFF
CDR3nt: TGTGCCAGCAGTGAATACAAGGCCCTTCAGTTCTTC

j_gene: TRBJ1-3
abundance: once
d_gene: TRBD1
v_gene: TRBV5-1
CDR3aa: CASSSQGGTGNTIYF
CDR3nt: TGCGCCAGCAGCTCCCAGGGGGGCACTGGAAACACCATATATTTT

j_gene: TRBJ2-3
abundance: few
d_gene: NA
v_gene: TRBV11-2
CDR3aa: CASSFWARRTDTQYF
CDR3nt: TGTGCCAGCAGCTTCTGGGCACGACGCACAGATACGCAGTATTTT

j_gene: TRBJ1-5
abundance: NA
d_gene: NA
v_gene: TRBV3-1/TRBV3-2
CDR3aa: CASSQEGGFQPQHF
CDR3nt: TGTGCCAGCAGCCAAGAGGGAGGGTTCCAGCCCCAGCATTTT

j_gene: TRBJ2-7
abundance: NA
d_gene: NA
v_gene: TRBV19
CDR3aa: CASSPRQDDRSSYEQYF
CDR3nt: TGTGCCAGTAGTCCCAGGCAAGACGACAGGAGCTCCTACGAGCAGTACTTC

j_gene: TRBJ2-5
abundance: NA
d_gene: TRBD2
v_gene: TRBV7-8
CDR3aa: CASSLISGGTKPLQYF
CDR3nt: TGTGCCAGCAGCTTAATTAGCGGGGGTACTAAGCCACTCCAGTACTTC

j_gene: TRBJ1-1
abundance: NA
d_gene: NA
v_gene: TRBV5-1
CDR3aa: CASSWAMNTEAFF
CDR3nt: TGCGCCAGCAGTTGGGCCATGAACACTGAAGCTTTCTTT

j_gene: TRBJ2-1
abundance: NA
d_gene: NA
v_gene: TRBV12-3/TRBV12-4
CDR3aa: CASRKDNEQFF
CDR3nt: TGTGCCAGCAGAAAAGACAATGAGCAGTTCTTC

j_gene: TRBJ2-2
abundance: NA
d_gene: TRBD1
v_gene: TRBV5-1
CDR3aa: CASSLRQGTGELFF
CDR3nt: TGCGCCAGCAGCTTGAGACAGGGAACCGGGGAGCTGTTTTTT

j_gene: TRBJ2-2
abundance: NA
d_gene: TRBD2
v_gene: TRBV3-1/TRBV3-2
CDR3aa: CASSQTSGGTGELFF
CDR3nt: TGTGCCAGCAGCCAAACTAGCGGGGGCACCGGGGAGCTGTTTTTT

j_gene: TRBJ1-1
abundance: NA
d_gene: NA
v_gene: TRBV29-1
CDR3aa: CSGSTSTTEAFF
CDR3nt: TGCAGCGGTTCGACAAGTACCACTGAAGCTTTCTTT

j_gene: TRBJ2-3
abundance: NA
d_gene: NA
v_gene: TRBV1
CDR3aa: CTSSHHSGTSGRLLNTQYF
CDR3nt: TGCACCAGCAGCCATCATTCCGGGACTAGCGGGAGGCTCCTGAATACGCAGTATTTT

j_gene: TRBJ2-7
abundance: NA
d_gene: TRBD2
v_gene: TRBV5-5
CDR3aa: CASSLLSGSPVSEQYF
CDR3nt: TGTGCCAGCAGCTTGTTGAGCGGGAGCCCGGTCTCCGAGCAGTACTTC

j_gene: TRBJ1-6
abundance: NA
d_gene: TRBD1
v_gene: TRBV20-1
CDR3aa: CSASYQGASSPLHF
CDR3nt: TGCAGTGCTAGTTATCAGGGGGCTAGTTCACCCCTCCACTTT

j_gene: TRBJ1-1
abundance: NA
d_gene: NA
v_gene: TRBV18
CDR3aa: CASSLSGATPGNTEAFF
CDR3nt: TGTGCCAGCTCACTCTCCGGCGCAACCCCGGGGAACACTGAAGCTTTCTTT

j_gene: TRBJ1-4
abundance: NA
d_gene: NA
v_gene: TRBV10-3
CDR3aa: CAISDEGTKLFF
CDR3nt: TGTGCCATCAGTGATGAGGGGACGAAACTGTTTTTT

j_gene: TRBJ2-7
abundance: NA
d_gene: TRBD1
v_gene: TRBV7-9
CDR3aa: CASSSVDRGPSRSYEQYF
CDR3nt: TGTGCCAGCAGCTCCGTAGACAGGGGGCCCAGTCGGTCCTACGAGCAGTACTTC

j_gene: TRBJ1-5
abundance: once
d_gene: NA
v_gene: TRBV4-1
CDR3aa: CASSQAGSGQPQHF
CDR3nt: TGCGCCAGCAGCCAAGCGGGCAGCGGGCAGCCCCAGCATTTT

j_gene: TRBJ1-4
abundance: NA
d_gene: NA
v_gene: TRBV30
CDR3aa: CAWSSRTGINEKLFF
CDR3nt: TGTGCCTGGAGTTCCCGGACCGGCATTAATGAAAAACTGTTTTTT

j_gene: TRBJ2-5
abundance: NA
d_gene: NA
v_gene: TRBV3-1/TRBV3-2
CDR3aa: CATSQAAGTQYF
CDR3nt: TGTGCCACGAGTCAAGCCGCTGGGACCCAGTACTTC

j_gene: TRBJ1-1
abundance: NA
d_gene: TRBD1
v_gene: TRBV28
CDR3aa: CASSLDRGTEAFF
CDR3nt: TGTGCCAGCAGTCTGGACAGGGGTACTGAAGCTTTCTTT

j_gene: TRBJ1-2
abundance: NA
d_gene: NA
v_gene: TRBV12-3/TRBV12-4
CDR3aa: CASSPGTAGYTF
CDR3nt: TGTGCCAGCAGCCCCGGGACGGCGGGCTACACCTTC

j_gene: TRBJ2-7
abundance: NA
d_gene: NA
v_gene: TRBV10-3
CDR3aa: CAISKGLETYEQYF
CDR3nt: TGTGCCATCAGCAAAGGACTGGAGACCTACGAGCAGTACTTC

j_gene: TRBJ2-4
abundance: NA
d_gene: NA
v_gene: TRBV6-1
CDR3aa: CASSEVNGILAKNIQYF
CDR3nt: TGTGCCAGCAGTGAAGTAAATGGGATACTAGCCAAAAACATTCAGTACTTC

j_gene: TRBJ1-6
abundance: NA
d_gene: NA
v_gene: TRBV2
CDR3aa: CASSDSYSPLHF
CDR3nt: TGTGCCAGCAGTGACAGTTATTCACCCCTCCACTTT

j_gene: TRBJ1-6
abundance: NA
d_gene: NA
v_gene: TRBV5-1
CDR3aa: CASSLWGASSYNSPLHF
CDR3nt: TGCGCCAGCAGCTTGTGGGGAGCGAGCTCCTATAATTCACCCCTCCACTTT

j_gene: TRBJ1-2
abundance: NA
d_gene: NA
v_gene: TRBV6-5
CDR3aa: CASKAGLDYGYTF
CDR3nt: TGTGCCAGCAAGGCAGGGCTGGACTATGGCTACACCTTC

j_gene: TRBJ1-2
abundance: NA
d_gene: NA
v_gene: TRBV4-1
CDR3aa: CASSPQETPNYGYTF
CDR3nt: TGCGCCAGCAGCCCCCAGGAGACACCTAACTATGGCTACACCTTC

j_gene: TRBJ1-5
abundance: NA
d_gene: NA
v_gene: TRBV18
CDR3aa: CASSPLARGHQPQHF
CDR3nt: TGTGCCAGCTCACCATTGGCCAGGGGACATCAGCCCCAGCATTTT